This is a list of T cell receptor beta chains from one sample in a study of blood T cells in healthy people across ages. TCRdb processed the 5' RACE reads anew with MiXCR; each CDR3 protein has one entry. The sample holds over 1.5 million distinct CDR3 sequences; roughly 49% are singletons and the top ten take around 2.1%. Sample: blood. These receptors were collected from a woman aged 40-49 years in good health. CDR3s include the opening cysteine and the closing phenylalanine or tryptophan. A D gene is named only where the DNA matches it firmly. The size field is filled for only some rows; it gives once, few, many or a size class.

v_call: TRBV6-6
j_call: TRBJ2-1
d_call: -
clone_size: -
cdr3_nt: TGTGCCAGCAGTGGAGTTGACAATGAGCAGTTCTTC
cdr3_aa: CASSGVDNEQFF

v_call: TRBV5-1
j_call: TRBJ2-1
d_call: TRBD2
clone_size: -
cdr3_nt: TGCGCCAGCAGCTTGGTGGCTAGCGGAAACAATGAGCAGTTCTTC
cdr3_aa: CASSLVASGNNEQFF

v_call: TRBV20-1
j_call: TRBJ2-7
d_call: -
clone_size: few
cdr3_nt: TGCAGTGCTACCCAAACGGGGAGCGAGCAGTACTTC
cdr3_aa: CSATQTGSEQYF

v_call: TRBV2
j_call: TRBJ2-7
d_call: -
clone_size: -
cdr3_nt: TGTGCCAGCAGTCCTCAAGTCCCCTCCTCCTACGAGCAGTACTTC
cdr3_aa: CASSPQVPSSYEQYF

v_call: TRBV10-2
j_call: TRBJ2-5
d_call: TRBD2
clone_size: -
cdr3_nt: TGCGCCAGCAGTGGTACTAGCGGGGTTGGGGAGACCCAGTACTTC
cdr3_aa: CASSGTSGVGETQYF

v_call: TRBV9
j_call: TRBJ2-7
d_call: -
clone_size: -
cdr3_nt: TGTGCCAGCAGCGTAGGGTCAGGTCCATCCTCCTACGAGCAGTACTTC
cdr3_aa: CASSVGSGPSSYEQYF

v_call: TRBV29-1
j_call: TRBJ2-5
d_call: TRBD2
clone_size: -
cdr3_nt: TGCAGCGTTGACGCTCTAGCGGGGCACCAAGAGACCCAGTACTTC
cdr3_aa: CSVDALAGHQETQYF

v_call: TRBV4-2
j_call: TRBJ2-3
d_call: -
clone_size: -
cdr3_nt: TGTGCCAGCAGCCAAGAAGTAGCGGCCCGCACAGATACGCAGTATTTT
cdr3_aa: CASSQEVAARTDTQYF

v_call: TRBV4-1
j_call: TRBJ1-1
d_call: TRBD1
clone_size: -
cdr3_nt: TGCGCCAGCAGCGGGACAGGACTCACTGAAGCTTTCTTT
cdr3_aa: CASSGTGLTEAFF

v_call: TRBV7-2
j_call: TRBJ2-1
d_call: TRBD1
clone_size: -
cdr3_nt: TGTGCCAGCAGCTTTGGGACAGGGGGGGTCGAGCAGTTCTTC
cdr3_aa: CASSFGTGGVEQFF

v_call: TRBV5-1
j_call: TRBJ2-7
d_call: TRBD1
clone_size: -
cdr3_nt: TGCGCCAGCAGCGTCCTGGGGACAGGGGTTCACGAGCAGTACTTC
cdr3_aa: CASSVLGTGVHEQYF

v_call: TRBV4-3
j_call: TRBJ1-4
d_call: -
clone_size: once
cdr3_nt: TGCGCCAGCAGCCAAGACGGAAGCGGACGGCCGCTGTTTTTT
cdr3_aa: CASSQDGSGRPLFF

v_call: TRBV20-1
j_call: TRBJ2-7
d_call: -
clone_size: -
cdr3_nt: TGCAGTGCCGCCTGGGGCAGGGGAAATTTCTACGAGCAGTACTTC
cdr3_aa: CSAAWGRGNFYEQYF

v_call: TRBV19
j_call: TRBJ1-2
d_call: -
clone_size: -
cdr3_nt: TGTGCCAGTAGTGCTCCGGACTATGGCTACACCTTC
cdr3_aa: CASSAPDYGYTF

v_call: TRBV6-5
j_call: TRBJ1-2
d_call: TRBD1
clone_size: -
cdr3_nt: TGTGCCAGCAGTTATAGACAGGGCCTCTCCACCTTC
cdr3_aa: CASSYRQGLSTF

v_call: TRBV6-4
j_call: TRBJ2-3
d_call: -
clone_size: -
cdr3_nt: TGTGCCAGCAGTGACGGAGGCGCAGCAGATACGCAGTATTTT
cdr3_aa: CASSDGGAADTQYF

v_call: TRBV28
j_call: TRBJ2-1
d_call: TRBD1
clone_size: few
cdr3_nt: TGTGCCAGCAGTTACGACAGGGGGCATAATGAGCAGTTCTTC
cdr3_aa: CASSYDRGHNEQFF

v_call: TRBV7-3
j_call: TRBJ2-5
d_call: TRBD2
clone_size: few
cdr3_nt: TGTGCCAGCAGCCCCCAAGCGGGGATTCAAGAGACCCAGTACTTC
cdr3_aa: CASSPQAGIQETQYF

v_call: TRBV7-8
j_call: TRBJ2-1
d_call: TRBD2
clone_size: few
cdr3_nt: TGTGCCAGCAGCTTACGCTGGCGGGGGACCCTGTACAATGAGCAGTTCTTC
cdr3_aa: CASSLRWRGTLYNEQFF

v_call: TRBV10-3
j_call: TRBJ2-5
d_call: -
clone_size: few
cdr3_nt: TGTGCCATCAGTGAACTAACACACCAGACCCAGTACTTC
cdr3_aa: CAISELTHQTQYF